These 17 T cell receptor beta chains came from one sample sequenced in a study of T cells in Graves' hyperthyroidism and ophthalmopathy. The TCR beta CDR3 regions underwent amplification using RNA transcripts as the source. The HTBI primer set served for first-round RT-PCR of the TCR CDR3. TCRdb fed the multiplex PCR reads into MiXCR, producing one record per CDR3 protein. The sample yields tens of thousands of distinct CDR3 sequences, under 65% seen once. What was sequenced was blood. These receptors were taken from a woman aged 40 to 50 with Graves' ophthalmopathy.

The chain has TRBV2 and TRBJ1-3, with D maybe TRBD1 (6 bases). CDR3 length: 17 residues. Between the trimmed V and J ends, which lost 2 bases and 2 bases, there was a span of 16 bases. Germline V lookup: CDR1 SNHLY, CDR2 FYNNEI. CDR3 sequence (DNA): TGTGCCAGCAGTGAAAGCGGTACAGGGCAAGCTGGAAACACCATATATTTT. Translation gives CASSESGTGQAGNTIYF.

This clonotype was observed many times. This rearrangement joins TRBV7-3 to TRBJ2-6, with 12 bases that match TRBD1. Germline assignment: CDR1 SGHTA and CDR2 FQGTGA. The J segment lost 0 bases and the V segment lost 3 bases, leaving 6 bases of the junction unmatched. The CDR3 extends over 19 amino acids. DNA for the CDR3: TGTGCCAGCAGCTTGGTGGGGACAGGGGGCAGCTCTGGGGCCAACGTCCTGACTTTC. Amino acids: CASSLVGTGGSSGANVLTF.

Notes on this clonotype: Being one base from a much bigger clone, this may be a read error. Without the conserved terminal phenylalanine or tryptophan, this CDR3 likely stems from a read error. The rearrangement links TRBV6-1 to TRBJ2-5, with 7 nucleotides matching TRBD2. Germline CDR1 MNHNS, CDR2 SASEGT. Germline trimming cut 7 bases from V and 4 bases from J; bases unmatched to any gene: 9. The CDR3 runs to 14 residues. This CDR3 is CASNPGLQTETQYL. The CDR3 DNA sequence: TGTGCCAGCAACCCGGGACTACAAACAGAGACCCAGTACCTC.

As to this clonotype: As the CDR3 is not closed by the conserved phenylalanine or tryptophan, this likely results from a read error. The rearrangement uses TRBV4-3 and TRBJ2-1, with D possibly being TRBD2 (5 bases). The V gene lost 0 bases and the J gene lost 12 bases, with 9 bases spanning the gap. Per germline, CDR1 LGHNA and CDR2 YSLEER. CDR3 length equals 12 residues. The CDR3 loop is CASSQDARVQFS. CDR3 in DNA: TGCGCCAGCAGCCAAGATGCGCGGGTGCAGTTCTCC.

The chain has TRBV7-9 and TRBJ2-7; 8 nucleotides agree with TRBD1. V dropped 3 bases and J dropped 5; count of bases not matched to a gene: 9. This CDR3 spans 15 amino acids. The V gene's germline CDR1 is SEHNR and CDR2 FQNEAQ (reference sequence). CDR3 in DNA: TGTGCCAGCAGCTTCACAGGGGGGTCAGGCGACGAGCAGTACTTC. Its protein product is CASSFTGGSGDEQYF.

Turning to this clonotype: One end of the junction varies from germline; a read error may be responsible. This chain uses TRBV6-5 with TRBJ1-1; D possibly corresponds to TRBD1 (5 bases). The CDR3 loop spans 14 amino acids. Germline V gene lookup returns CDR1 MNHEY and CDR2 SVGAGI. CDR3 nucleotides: TGTGCCTGCAGCGCAGGGTCCTCGGGGACTGAAGCTTTCTTT. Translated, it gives CACSAGSSGTEAFF.

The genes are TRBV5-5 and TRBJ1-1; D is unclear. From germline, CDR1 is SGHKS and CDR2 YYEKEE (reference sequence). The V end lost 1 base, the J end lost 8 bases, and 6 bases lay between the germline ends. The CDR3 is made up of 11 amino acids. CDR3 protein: CASSLWQEAFF. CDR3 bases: TGTGCCAGCAGCTTGTGGCAAGAAGCTTTCTTT.

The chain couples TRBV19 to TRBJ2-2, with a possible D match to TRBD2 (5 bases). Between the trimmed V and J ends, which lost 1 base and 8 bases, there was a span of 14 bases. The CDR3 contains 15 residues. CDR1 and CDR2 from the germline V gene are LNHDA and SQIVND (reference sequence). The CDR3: CASSIGSFVAGELFF. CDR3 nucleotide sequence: TGTGCCAGTAGTATAGGGAGCTTCGTAGCGGGGGAGCTGTTTTTT. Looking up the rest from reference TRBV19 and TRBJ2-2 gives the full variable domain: DGGITQSPKYLFRKEGQNVTLSCEQNLNHDAMYWYRQDPGQGLRLIYYSQIVNDFQKGDIAEGYSVSREKKESFPLTVTSAQKNPTAFYLCASSIGSFVAGELFFGEGSRLTVL.

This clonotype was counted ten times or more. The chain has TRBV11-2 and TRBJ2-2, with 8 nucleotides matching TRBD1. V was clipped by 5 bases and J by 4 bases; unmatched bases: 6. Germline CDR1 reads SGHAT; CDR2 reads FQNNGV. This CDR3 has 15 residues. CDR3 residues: CASSPDRASTGELFF. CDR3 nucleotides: TGTGCCAGCAGCCCGGACAGGGCGAGCACCGGGGAGCTGTTTTTT.

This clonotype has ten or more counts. CDR3 in amino acids: CASRTRGTGPGANVLTF. The CDR3 region has the DNA TGTGCCAGTAGGACAAGGGGGACAGGCCCTGGGGCCAACGTCCTGACTTTC. This chain connects TRBV19 to TRBJ2-6; 8 positions agree with TRBD1. The germline gives CDR1 LNHDA, CDR2 SQIVND (reference sequence). The CDR3 consists of 17 residues. V shed 6 bases, J shed 2 bases, and the junction held 9 bases outside the gene matches.

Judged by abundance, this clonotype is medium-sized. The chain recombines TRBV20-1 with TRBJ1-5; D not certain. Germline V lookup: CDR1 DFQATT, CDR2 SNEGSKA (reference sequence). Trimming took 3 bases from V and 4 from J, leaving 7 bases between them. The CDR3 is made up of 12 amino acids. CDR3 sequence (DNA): TGCAGTGCTAGGGTCAGTAATCAGCCCCAGCATTTT. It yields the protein CSARVSNQPQHF.

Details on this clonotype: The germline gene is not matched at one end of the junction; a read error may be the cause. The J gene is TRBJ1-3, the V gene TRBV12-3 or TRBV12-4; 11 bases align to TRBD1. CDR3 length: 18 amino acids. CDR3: CASSLGIGQGASGSTIYF. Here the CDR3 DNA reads TGTGCCAGCAGTTTAGGAATTGGACAGGGGGCCTCTGGAAGCACCATATATTTT.

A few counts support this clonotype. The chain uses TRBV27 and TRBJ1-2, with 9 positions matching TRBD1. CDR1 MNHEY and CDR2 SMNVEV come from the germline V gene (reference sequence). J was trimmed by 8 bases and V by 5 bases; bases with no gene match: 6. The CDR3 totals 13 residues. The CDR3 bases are TGTGCCAGCAGTGACAGGGGGGTCGGCGGCTACACCTTC. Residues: CASSDRGVGGYTF.

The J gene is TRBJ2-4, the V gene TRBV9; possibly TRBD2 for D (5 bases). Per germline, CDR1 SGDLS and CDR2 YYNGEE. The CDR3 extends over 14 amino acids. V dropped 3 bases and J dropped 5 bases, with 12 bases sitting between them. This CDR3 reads CASSARVRENIQYF. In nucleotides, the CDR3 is TGTGCCAGCAGCGCGAGAGTGAGGGAAAACATTCAGTACTTC.

The CDR3 here is CASSLTPSREQYF. The CDR3 DNA follows: TGTGCCAGCAGTTTGACGCCGTCGAGGGAGCAGTACTTC. The chain combines TRBV6-2 or TRBV6-3 with TRBJ2-7; unclear D gene. Germline V lookup: CDR1 MNHEY, CDR2 SVGEGT. There are 13 residues in the CDR3. Trimming removed 4 bases at V and 7 bases at J, with 14 bases between.

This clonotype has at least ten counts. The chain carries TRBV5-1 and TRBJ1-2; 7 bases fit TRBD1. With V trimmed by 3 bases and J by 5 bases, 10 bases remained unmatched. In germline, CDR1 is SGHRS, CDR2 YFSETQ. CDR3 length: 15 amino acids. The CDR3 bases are TGCGCCAGCAGCTCTCCCGGGACAGCAATTTATGGCTACACCTTC. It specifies CASSSPGTAIYGYTF.

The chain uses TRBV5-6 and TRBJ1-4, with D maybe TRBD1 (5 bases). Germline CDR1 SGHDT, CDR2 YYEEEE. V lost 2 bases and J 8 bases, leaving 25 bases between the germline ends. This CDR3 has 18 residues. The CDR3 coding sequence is TGTGCCAGCAGCTTAGAAGGGACGAGGGCCACGGGATCGGAAAAACTGTTTTTT. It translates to CASSLEGTRATGSEKLFF.